This T cell receptor beta chain is from a study of PD-1 blockade in mismatch repair-deficient tumors. This CDR3 has 13 residues. V was clipped by 7 bases and J by 0 bases, with 4 bases between them. The germline V gene has CDR1 MNHEY and CDR2 SVGAGI. The protocol was immunoSEQ multiplex PCR, while the TCRdb copy is restricted to in-frame clones and leaves out a portion. This sample carries just under 65,000 clones, around 89% of them seen once, and the ten largest clones take approximately 15%. All patients were mismatch repair deficient, assessed by either PCR or immunohistochemistry. The chain combines TRBV6-5 with TRBJ2-6; D is undetermined. The starting material was peripheral blood, obtained 52 weeks after starting pembrolizumab. The sequence came from an adult with mismatch repair-deficient cancer. The CDR3 DNA reads as TGTGCCAGCACCCGCTCTGGGGCCAACGTCCTGACTTTC. Translating it yields CASTRSGANVLTF.